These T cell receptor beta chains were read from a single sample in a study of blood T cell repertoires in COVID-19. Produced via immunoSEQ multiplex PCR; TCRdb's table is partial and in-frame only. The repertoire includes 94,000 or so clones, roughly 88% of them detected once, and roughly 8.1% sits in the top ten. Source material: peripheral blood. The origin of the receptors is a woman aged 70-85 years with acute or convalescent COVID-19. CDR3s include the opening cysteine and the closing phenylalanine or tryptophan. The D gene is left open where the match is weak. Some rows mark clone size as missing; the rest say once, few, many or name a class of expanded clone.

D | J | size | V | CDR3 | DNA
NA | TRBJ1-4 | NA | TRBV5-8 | CASSRQINEKLFF | TGTGCCAGCAGCAGACAGATTAATGAAAAACTGTTTTTT
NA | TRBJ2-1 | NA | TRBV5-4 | CASSFLGGNNEQFF | TGTGCCAGCAGCTTCCTTGGGGGGAACAATGAGCAGTTCTTC
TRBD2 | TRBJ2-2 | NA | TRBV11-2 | CASSSTRGSRENTGELFF | TGTGCCAGCAGCTCAACGCGGGGGTCCAGGGAGAACACCGGGGAGCTGTTTTTT
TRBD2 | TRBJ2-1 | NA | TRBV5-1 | CASSLSSGRFYNEQFF | TGCGCCAGCAGCTTGTCTAGCGGGAGGTTCTACAATGAGCAGTTCTTC
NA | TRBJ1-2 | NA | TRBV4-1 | CASSQSKEVGYTF | TGCGCCAGCAGCCAAAGTAAGGAGGTTGGCTACACCTTC
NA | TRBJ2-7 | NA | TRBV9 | CASSSQLAALSYEQYF | TGTGCCAGCAGCTCACAACTAGCCGCCCTCTCCTACGAGCAGTACTTC
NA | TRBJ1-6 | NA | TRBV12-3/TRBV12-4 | CASSLVSNSPLHF | TGTGCCAGCAGTTTAGTCAGTAATTCACCCCTCCACTTT
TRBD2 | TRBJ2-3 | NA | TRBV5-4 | CASSLIAGHPTDTQYF | TGTGCCAGCAGCTTGATAGCGGGGCACCCCACAGATACGCAGTATTTT
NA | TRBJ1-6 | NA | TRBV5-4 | CASSRAGDSPLHF | TGTGCCAGCAGCCGAGCAGGGGATTCACCCCTCCACTTT
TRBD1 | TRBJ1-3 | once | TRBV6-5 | CASSRGTGDYNTIYF | TGTGCCAGCAGTCGGGGGACAGGGGATTACAACACCATATATTTT
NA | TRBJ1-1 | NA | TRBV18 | CASSLDRNTEAFF | TGTGCCAGCTCACTAGACAGGAACACTGAAGCTTTCTTT
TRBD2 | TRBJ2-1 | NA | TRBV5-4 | CASSLGLAWNEQFF | TGTGCCAGCAGCTTGGGACTAGCGTGGAATGAGCAGTTCTTC
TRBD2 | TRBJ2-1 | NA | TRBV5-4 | CASTGLAGESSNEQFF | TGTGCCAGCACTGGACTAGCGGGAGAAAGCTCAAATGAGCAGTTCTTC
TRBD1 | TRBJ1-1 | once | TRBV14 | CASSLQSLGSGGEAFF | TGTGCCAGCAGCCTACAGTCGTTGGGATCAGGGGGTGAAGCTTTCTTT
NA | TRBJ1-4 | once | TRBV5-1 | CASSAAGEKLFF | TGCGCCAGCAGCGCGGCCGGGGAAAAACTGTTTTTT
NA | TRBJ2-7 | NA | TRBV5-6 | CASTMWAGAYGEQYF | TGTGCCAGCACCATGTGGGCGGGGGCCTACGGTGAGCAGTACTTC
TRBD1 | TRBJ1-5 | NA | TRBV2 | CASSEGDRERQPQHF | TGTGCCAGCAGTGAGGGGGACAGGGAACGTCAGCCCCAGCATTTT
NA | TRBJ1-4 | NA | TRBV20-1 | CSASRTVNEKLFF | TGCAGTGCCAGTCGGACAGTTAATGAAAAACTGTTTTTT
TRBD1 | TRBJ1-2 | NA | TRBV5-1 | CASSWTGQVVYGYTF | TGCGCCAGCAGCTGGACCGGACAGGTCGTTTATGGCTACACCTTC
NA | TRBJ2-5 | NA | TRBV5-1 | CASNMGGQVGGETQYF | TGCGCCAGCAATATGGGAGGACAGGTCGGTGGGGAGACCCAGTACTTC
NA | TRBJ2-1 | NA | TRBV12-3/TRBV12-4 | CASSRRPRIEQFF | TGTGCCAGCAGTAGACGGCCCAGGATCGAGCAGTTCTTC
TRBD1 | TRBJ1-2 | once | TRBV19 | CASSSPGQGYYGYTF | TGTGCCAGTAGCTCACCGGGACAGGGATACTATGGCTACACCTTC
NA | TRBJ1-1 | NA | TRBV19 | CASSAYPHSEAFF | TGTGCCAGTAGTGCATATCCGCACTCTGAAGCTTTCTTT
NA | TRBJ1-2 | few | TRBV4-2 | CASSQRSKNGYTF | TGTGCCAGCAGCCAACGGTCCAAAAATGGCTACACCTTC
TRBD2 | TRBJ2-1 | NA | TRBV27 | CASSLLLAGLYEQFF | TGTGCCAGCAGTTTATTGCTAGCGGGGCTCTATGAGCAGTTCTTC
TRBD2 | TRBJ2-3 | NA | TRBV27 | CASSSGTSGRLDTQYF | TGTGCCAGCAGCTCCGGGACTAGCGGGAGATTAGATACGCAGTATTTT
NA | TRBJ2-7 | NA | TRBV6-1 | CASSEPYEQYF | TGTGCCAGCAGTGAACCTTACGAGCAGTACTTC
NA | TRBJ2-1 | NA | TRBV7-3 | CASSPHRDHEQFF | TGTGCCAGCAGCCCGCACAGGGACCATGAGCAGTTCTTC
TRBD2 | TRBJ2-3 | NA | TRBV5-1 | CASSPGNSGRALIRTDTQYF | TGCGCCAGCAGCCCAGGAAATAGCGGGAGGGCCCTCATCCGCACAGATACGCAGTATTTT
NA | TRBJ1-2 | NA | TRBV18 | CASSPEAAKNYGYTF | TGTGCCAGCTCACCAGAGGCAGCGAAGAACTATGGCTACACCTTC
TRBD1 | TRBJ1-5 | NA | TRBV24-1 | CATAPTGGGNQPQHF | TGTGCCACCGCACCGACAGGGGGCGGCAATCAGCCCCAGCATTTT
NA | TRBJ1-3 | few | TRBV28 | CASITGSPGNTIYF | TGTGCCAGCATTACAGGGTCCCCTGGAAACACCATATATTTT